This T cell receptor (beta chain) came from a study of T-cell reconstitution after alpha-beta-depleted transplantation in children. General study findings and limits: At around two months after transplant, the alpha-beta T cells were reportedly derived from several hundred expanded clones that came from non-depleted graft cells.

In its sample, this clonotype was seen many times. The antigen is undetermined. V trimming: 1 base; J trimming: 9 bases; junction bases outside the gene matches: 6. Per germline, CDR1 MGHRA and CDR2 YSYEKL. The CDR3 length is 14 residues. TCRbeta library construction was performed incorporating unique molecular identifiers. TCRdb itself ran the PCR reads through MiXCR, one entry per CDR3 protein. The data show about 98,000 distinct CDR3 sequences, 23% seen once. This receptor was taken from a boy aged 2 to 9 with acute lymphoblastic leukemia, due to receive a stem cell transplant. The material was PBMCs, obtained before TCRalphabeta/CD19-depleted stem cell transplant. This chain joins TRBV4-1 and TRBJ2-1; TRBD1 matches at 7 bases. The CDR3 nucleotides read TGCGCCAGCAGCCAAGGGGGCGACAGGGCTGAGCAGTTCTTC. Its protein product is CASSQGGDRAEQFF.